The 10 T cell receptor beta chains presented below share a single source sample, sequenced in a study of human T cells and chemical hapten exposure. TCRdb re-analysed the RACE reads in MiXCR, keeping a single row per CDR3 protein. The data show about 82,000 distinct CDR3 sequences, about 10% seen once. Time point of the sample: patch test 2, 6 weeks after DPC sensitization. Sample treatment: therapeutic diphenylcyclopropenone sensitization with weekly scalp DPC. The sequences come from whole blood, collected in connection with sensitization to the hapten diphenylcyclopropenone (DPC). These receptors were collected from a woman in her fifties or sixties with alopecia areata. Some clones in this sample may be carry-over from other donors' samples.

This clonotype was counted a few times. The chain uses TRBV14 and TRBJ2-1, with 9 bases lining up with TRBD2. This CDR3 is built from 15 residues. The V gene end was trimmed by 2 bases and the J gene end by 3 bases; junction bases not matched to a gene: 2. CDR1 and CDR2 from the germline V gene are SGHDN and FVKESK. In DNA, the CDR3 is TGTGCCAGCAGCCAACTTAGCGGGAGCTACAATGAGCAGTTCTTC. Translation: CASSQLSGSYNEQFF.

This clonotype was found many times. The V call is TRBV27, the J call TRBJ2-3; the match to TRBD2 covers 7 bases. CDR1 is MNHEY and CDR2 is SMNVEV in the germline V gene (reference sequence). The CDR3 is 15 residues long. V was clipped by 5 bases and J by 4 bases; unmatched bases: 9. CDR3 DNA: TGTGCCAGCAGTCAGGCGGGCGGGGGAGCAGATACGCAGTATTTT. Translating it yields CASSQAGGGADTQYF.

This clonotype was found many times. V gene TRBV3-1 combines with J gene TRBJ2-2; the match to TRBD2 covers 8 bases. Germline V gives CDR1 LGHDT, CDR2 YNNKEL (reference sequence). The CDR3 length is 18 residues. J lost 6 bases, V lost 2 bases, and 14 bases had no gene match. Here the CDR3 reads CASSQSASGPEVPGELFF. The DNA of the CDR3 is TGTGCCAGCAGCCAATCGGCTAGCGGGCCGGAGGTGCCCGGGGAGCTGTTTTTT.

This clonotype has just a few counts. V gene TRBV6-1 combines with J gene TRBJ2-6; TRBD1 might be the D (6 bases). The CDR3 covers 16 residues. Per germline, CDR1 MNHNS and CDR2 SASEGT. V was pared by 11 bases and J by 3 bases, with 20 bases between. The CDR3 DNA reads TGTGCCGGTCGACAGGCGTCGGGGTTTGGGGCCAACGTCCTGACTTTC. Residues: CAGRQASGFGANVLTF.

This clonotype was counted a few times. The chain joins TRBV11-3 to TRBJ2-1, with TRBD1 matching 8 bases. Per the germline V gene, CDR1 is SGHNT and CDR2 is YENEEA. There are 16 residues in the CDR3. After removal of 5 bases from V and 6 bases from J, the junction contained 12 bases not matched to a gene. CDR3 sequence: CASSPQTGDMINEQFF. CDR3 sequence (DNA): TGTGCCAGCAGCCCCCAGACAGGGGATATGATCAATGAGCAGTTCTTC.

This clonotype was detected ten times or more. The chain recombines TRBV27 with TRBJ2-7; 9 bases are a match to TRBD2. The CDR3 has 14 amino acids. J lost 9 bases, V lost 8 bases, and 14 bases had no gene match. Germline V gives CDR1 MNHEY, CDR2 SMNVEV (reference sequence). CDR3 nucleotide sequence: TGTGCCAGCGCCACCGGGACGGCGCGGGGGGGGCAGTACTTC. Encoded protein: CASATGTARGGQYF.

The gene calls are TRBV25-1 and TRBJ2-1; 9 nucleotides line up with TRBD2. This CDR3 has 15 residues. Germline CDR1 MGHDK, CDR2 SYGVNS. The ends lost 3 bases at V and 6 bases at J; junction bases unmatched: 6. For the CDR3, the DNA is TGTGCCAGCAGTGACGGCGGGAGGGTTAGCAATGAGCAGTTCTTC. Residues: CASSDGGRVSNEQFF.

The sample holds many counts of this clonotype. The chain recombines TRBV4-1 with TRBJ1-1; D gene ambiguous. The CDR3 is made up of 12 amino acids. Looked up from germline, CDR1 is MGHRA and CDR2 is YSYEKL. Trimming took off 4 bases at V and 7 bases at J, with 10 bases between the two ends. The CDR3 reads CASSLVGFEAFF. DNA of the CDR3: TGCGCCAGCAGCCTAGTGGGATTTGAAGCTTTCTTT.

This clonotype was seen at least ten times. The chain combines TRBV14 with TRBJ2-7; 7 bases match TRBD1. The CDR3 loop spans 15 amino acids. Germline V gene data show CDR1 as SGHDN and CDR2 as FVKESK. Trimming cost V 4 bases and J 6 bases; bases outside gene matches: 12. CDR3: CASSRGPGGSGEQYF. As DNA, the CDR3 is TGTGCCAGCAGCCGCGGACCAGGGGGTAGTGGCGAGCAGTACTTC.

This clonotype was recorded at least ten times. V usage is TRBV7-6 and J usage is TRBJ1-3; a weak D match, TRBD1 (6 bases). CDR1 is SGHVS, CDR2 FNYEAQ, per germline. The CDR3 is 17 amino acids. Trimming removed 4 bases from V and 0 bases from J, with 16 bases in between. The CDR3 region is CASSSKITGISGNTIYF. CDR3 coding DNA: TGTGCCAGCAGCTCCAAGATTACAGGGATCTCTGGAAACACCATATATTTT.